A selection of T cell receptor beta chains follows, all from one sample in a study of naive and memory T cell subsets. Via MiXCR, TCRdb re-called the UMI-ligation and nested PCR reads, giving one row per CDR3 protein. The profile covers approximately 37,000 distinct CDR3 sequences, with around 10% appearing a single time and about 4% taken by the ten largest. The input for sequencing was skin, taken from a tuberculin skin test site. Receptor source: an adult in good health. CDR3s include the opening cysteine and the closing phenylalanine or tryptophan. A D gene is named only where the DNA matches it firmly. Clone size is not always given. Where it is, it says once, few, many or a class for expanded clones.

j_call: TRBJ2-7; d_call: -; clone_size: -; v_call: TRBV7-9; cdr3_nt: TGTGCCAGCAGCCCCCCACCGGGGAGACCCTACGAGCAGTACTTC; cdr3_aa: CASSPPPGRPYEQYF
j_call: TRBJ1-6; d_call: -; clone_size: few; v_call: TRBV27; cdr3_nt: TGTGCCAGCCTCTCGCTGGGGACCGCTAGAAATTCACCCCTCCACTTT; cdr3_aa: CASLSLGTARNSPLHF
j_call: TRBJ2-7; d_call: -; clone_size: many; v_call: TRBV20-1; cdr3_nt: TGCAGTGCTAGAGGGACACAACTTCGCGAGCAGTACTTC; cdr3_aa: CSARGTQLREQYF
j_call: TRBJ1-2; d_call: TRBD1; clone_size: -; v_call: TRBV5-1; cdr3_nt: TGCGCCAGCAGAAACAGAGGGGGCAATGTTTATGGCTACACCTTC; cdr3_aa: CASRNRGGNVYGYTF
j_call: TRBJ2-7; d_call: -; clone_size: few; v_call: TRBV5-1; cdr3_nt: TGCGCCAGCAGCACGGGGCCCTACGAGCAGTACTTC; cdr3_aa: CASSTGPYEQYF
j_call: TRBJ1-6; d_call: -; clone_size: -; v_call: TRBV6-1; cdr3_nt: TGTGCCAGCAGTGAAACAAGCCGAGGATCACCCCTCCACTTT; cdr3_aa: CASSETSRGSPLHF
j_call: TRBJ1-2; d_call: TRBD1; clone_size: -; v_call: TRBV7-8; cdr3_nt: TGTGCCAGCAGCTTAGTCCGGGACAGGGTCTCCTACACCTTC; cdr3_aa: CASSLVRDRVSYTF
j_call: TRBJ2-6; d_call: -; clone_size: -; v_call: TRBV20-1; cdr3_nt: TGCAGTGCCACGATGGCGTTTACAGGGATATATTCTGGGGCCAACGTCCTGACTTTC; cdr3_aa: CSATMAFTGIYSGANVLTF
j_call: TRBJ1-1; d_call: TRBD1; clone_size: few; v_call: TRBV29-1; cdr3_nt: TGCAGCGTTAGGACAGGGCGCTTCAACACTGAAGCTTTCTTT; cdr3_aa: CSVRTGRFNTEAFF
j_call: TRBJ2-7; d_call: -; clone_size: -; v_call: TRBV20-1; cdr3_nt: TGCAGTGCAAGATTAGTTTCGGGGGACTACGAGCAGTACTTC; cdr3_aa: CSARLVSGDYEQYF
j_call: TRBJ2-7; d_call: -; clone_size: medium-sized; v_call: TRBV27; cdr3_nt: TGTGCCATTTCGGGACCAGGGATTTCCGAGCAGTACTTC; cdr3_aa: CAISGPGISEQYF
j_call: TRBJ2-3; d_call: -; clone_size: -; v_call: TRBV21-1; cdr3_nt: TGTGCCAGCAGCCTTCGGGAGGATACGCAGTATTTT; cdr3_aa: CASSLREDTQYF
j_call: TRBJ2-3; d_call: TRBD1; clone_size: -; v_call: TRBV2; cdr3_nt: TGTGCCAGCAGTGCAGATAGGACAGGGGGTAAATTCACAGATACGCAGTATTTT; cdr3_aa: CASSADRTGGKFTDTQYF
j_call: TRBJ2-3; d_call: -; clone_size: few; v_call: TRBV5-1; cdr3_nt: TGCGCCAGCAGCCCCCCCCTTGCTGGTACAGATACGCAGTATTTT; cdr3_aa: CASSPPLAGTDTQYF
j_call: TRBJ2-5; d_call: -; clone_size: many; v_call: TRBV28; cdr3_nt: TGTGCCAGCAGTCCCGTCCGCCAAGAGACCCAGTACTTC; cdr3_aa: CASSPVRQETQYF
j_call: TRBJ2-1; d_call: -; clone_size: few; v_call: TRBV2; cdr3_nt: TGTGCCAGCAGTGATCTGAATGAGCAGTTCTTC; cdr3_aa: CASSDLNEQFF
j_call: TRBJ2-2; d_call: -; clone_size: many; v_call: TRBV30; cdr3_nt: TGTGCCTGGAACCGGGGCGGGGAGCTGTTTTTT; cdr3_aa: CAWNRGGELFF
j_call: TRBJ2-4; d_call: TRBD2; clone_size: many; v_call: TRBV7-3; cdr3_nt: TGTGCCAGCAGCCCCCGGGGACTAGCGGGAGGGCCCGGCATTCAGTACTTC; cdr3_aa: CASSPRGLAGGPGIQYF
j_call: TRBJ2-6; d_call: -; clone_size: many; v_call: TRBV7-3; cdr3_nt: TGTGCCAGCAGCTTAGACCACTCTGGGGCCAACGTCCTGACTTTC; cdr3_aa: CASSLDHSGANVLTF
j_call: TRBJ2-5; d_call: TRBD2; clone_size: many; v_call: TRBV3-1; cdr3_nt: TGTGCCAGCAGCCGTAATAGCGGGGGGTATTTAAAGACCCAGTACTTC; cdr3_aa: CASSRNSGGYLKTQYF